Below are 25 T cell receptor beta chains sequenced from a single sample in a study of T-cell memory formation after mild COVID-19. MiXCR was run by TCRdb on the 5' RACE reads, yielding one entry per CDR3 protein. The table has about 170,000 distinct CDR3 sequences, roughly 13% seen once; the top ten hold 2.5% to 3.5%. Sample: PBMCs or a T cell subset sorted from them (not recorded which). The receptors originated from a man between 18 and 29 years old who had mild COVID-19 (a few samples of this study predate the infection). Cell type and time point are not known.

This clonotype was found a few times. The CDR3 sequence: CASSEKANVLTF. In DNA, the CDR3 is TGTGCCAGCTCTGAAAAGGCCAACGTCCTGACTTTC. The V gene is TRBV18, the J gene TRBJ2-6; D remains unclear. V shed 6 bases and J shed 6 bases, with 6 bases lying between them. Germline CDR1 is KGHSH and CDR2 is LQKENI. The CDR3 runs to 12 residues.

The V and J genes are TRBV12-3 or TRBV12-4 and TRBJ1-2; no clear D. The CDR3 consists of 13 residues. Deletions cut 2 bases from V and 2 bases from J, with 6 bases between. The CDR3 DNA follows: TGTGCCAGCAGTTTAAACAGAAACTATGGCTACACCTTC. Encoded protein: CASSLNRNYGYTF.

This clonotype was detected a few times. The rearrangement uses TRBV29-1 and TRBJ1-3, with D perhaps matching TRBD1 (5 bases). Germline CDR1 is SQVTM and CDR2 is ANQGSEA. V was clipped by 7 bases and J by 0 bases, with 13 bases between them. The CDR3 extends over 14 amino acids. The CDR3 DNA follows: TGCAGCGGGTCGGACACGGGCTCTGGAAACACCATATATTTT. Protein product: CSGSDTGSGNTIYF.

This clonotype was found many times. This chain uses TRBV5-1 with TRBJ2-7; 11 positions agree with TRBD1. CDR1 is SGHRS, CDR2 YFSETQ, per germline. J was trimmed by 5 bases and V by 3 bases; bases with no gene match: 7. This CDR3 contains 15 residues. For the CDR3, the DNA is TGCGCCAGCAGCTACGGGACAGGGGGAAGAAACGAGCAGTACTTC. This gives the protein CASSYGTGGRNEQYF.

The chain combines TRBV18 with TRBJ1-1; tentative D call: TRBD1 (6 bases). CDR1 KGHSH and CDR2 LQKENI come from the germline V gene. The CDR3 covers 13 residues. V was cut by 5 bases and J by 3 bases, with 10 bases left in between. The CDR3 bases are TGTGCCAGCTCATCTGCAGGGGACACTGAAGCTTTCTTT. Amino acids: CASSSAGDTEAFF.

This rearrangement joins TRBV2 to TRBJ1-2; D uncertain. The V end was cut by 3 bases, the J end by 2 bases, with 10 bases between. CDR3 length equals 14 residues. The V gene's germline CDR1 is SNHLY and CDR2 FYNNEI. CDR3 residues: CASSEPRVNYGYTF. The CDR3, as DNA: TGTGCCAGCAGTGAGCCGAGGGTGAACTATGGCTACACCTTC.

V usage is TRBV7-3 and J usage is TRBJ1-4; D might be TRBD1 (5 bases). The germline gives CDR1 SGHTA, CDR2 FQGTGA. V gave up 1 base and J gave up 8 bases, with 14 bases separating them. This CDR3 has 15 amino acids. CDR3 nucleotides: TGTGCCAGCAGCTTAAGGGGGAATCTAGGGGAAAAACTGTTTTTT. It translates to CASSLRGNLGEKLFF.

This clonotype occurred a few times. J is TRBJ2-3 and V is TRBV7-9, with TRBD1 identical over 7 bases. Germline CDR1 is SEHNR and CDR2 is FQNEAQ (reference sequence). J gave up 1 base and V 4 bases, and 5 bases lay outside the gene matches. The CDR3 loop spans 15 amino acids. The CDR3 spells CASSSTGVGTDTQYF. CDR3 coding DNA: TGTGCCAGCAGCTCTACAGGGGTTGGCACAGATACGCAGTATTTT. The whole variable domain, remainder taken from reference TRBV7-9 and TRBJ2-3, is DTGVSQNPRHKITKRGQNVTFRCDPISEHNRLYWYRQTLGQGPEFLTYFQNEAQLEKSRLLSDRFSAERPKGSFSTLEIQRTEQGDSAMYLCASSSTGVGTDTQYFGPGTRLTVL.

Only a few counts were recorded for this clonotype. The V gene is TRBV5-6, the J gene TRBJ2-5; TRBD1 is a possible D gene (5 bases). CDR3 length: 15 residues. Germline V gene lookup returns CDR1 SGHDT and CDR2 YYEEEE. Trimming removed 1 base at V and 5 bases at J, with 15 bases between. CDR3 region: CASSLNPGNGETQYF. In DNA, the CDR3 is TGTGCCAGCAGCTTGAACCCAGGGAATGGCGAGACCCAGTACTTC.

The rearrangement joins TRBV7-3 to TRBJ1-1, with 8 bases matching TRBD1. This CDR3 is 13 amino acids long. The V gene end was trimmed by 8 bases and the J gene end by 5 bases; junction bases not matched to a gene: 7. CDR1 SGHTA and CDR2 FQGTGA come from the germline V gene. This chain's CDR3 is CASGQGAGTEAFF. CDR3 DNA sequence: TGTGCCAGCGGTCAGGGGGCTGGGACTGAAGCTTTCTTT.

The rearrangement uses TRBV4-3 and TRBJ1-1, with D perhaps matching TRBD1 (6 bases). The CDR3 is 12 residues long. Germline assignment: CDR1 LGHNA and CDR2 YSLEER. V gave up 4 bases and J gave up 10 bases, with 13 bases separating them. The CDR3 sequence: CASSLEGGPAFF. The CDR3 DNA is TGCGCCAGCAGCCTAGAGGGGGGCCCAGCTTTCTTT.

J is TRBJ1-1 and V is TRBV5-1; 8 bases agree with TRBD1. In germline, CDR1 is SGHRS, CDR2 YFSETQ. The CDR3 is made up of 16 amino acids. J was trimmed by 1 base and V by 4 bases; bases with no gene match: 9. CDR3 in DNA: TGCGCCAGCAGCCCAATGACAGGGGAAAGGAACACTGAAGCTTTCTTT. This sequence encodes CASSPMTGERNTEAFF.

This clonotype has a count of ten or more. V usage is TRBV5-1 and J usage is TRBJ2-5; 11 bases are shared with TRBD2. The germline V gene encodes CDR1 SGHRS and CDR2 YFSETQ. The CDR3 totals 15 residues. V was pared by 3 bases and J by 3 bases, with 4 bases of the junction left unmatched. The CDR3 DNA is TGCGCCAGCAGCTCTTCGACTAGCGGGAAAGAGACCCAGTACTTC. This codes for CASSSSTSGKETQYF.

The chain couples TRBV5-1 to TRBJ2-1; either TRBD1 or TRBD2 may supply D (5 bases each). V lost 3 bases and J lost 4, with 23 bases in between. The CDR3 spans 18 residues. The V gene's germline CDR1 is SGHRS and CDR2 YFSETQ. CDR3 coding DNA: TGCGCCAGCAGCTCCCAATCCCCTGGGACGAATACTTACAATGAGCAGTTCTTC. Translated: CASSSQSPGTNTYNEQFF.

This clonotype appeared a few times. The chain employs TRBV5-5 and TRBJ2-3; no definite D call. Deletions cut 4 bases from V and 2 bases from J, with 8 bases between. The CDR3 has 13 residues. Germline values: CDR1 SGHKS, CDR2 YYEKEE (reference sequence). CDR3: CASSTANTDTQYF. CDR3 nucleotides: TGTGCCAGCAGCACCGCGAACACAGATACGCAGTATTTT.

CDR3 sequence reads: CASRSPGQGNTEAFF. The CDR3 region has the DNA TGTGCCAGTAGATCTCCGGGACAGGGGAACACTGAAGCTTTCTTT. The V call is TRBV19, the J call TRBJ1-1; TRBD1 aligns across 9 bases. V was pared by 6 bases and J by 1 base, with 6 bases of the junction left unmatched. This CDR3 is built from 15 residues. CDR1 is LNHDA and CDR2 is SQIVND in the germline V gene (reference sequence).

The J gene is TRBJ1-6, the V gene TRBV7-9, with 7 nucleotides matching TRBD1. CDR3 length: 16 amino acids. The germline CDR1 and CDR2 sequences are SEHNR and FQNEAQ (reference sequence). V shed 5 bases, J shed 4 bases, and the junction held 8 bases outside the gene matches. DNA of the CDR3: TGTGCCAGCAGCATAAGCCCGACAGGGTATAATTCACCCCTCCACTTT. This gives the protein CASSISPTGYNSPLHF. The whole variable domain, filled in from reference TRBV7-9 and TRBJ1-6, reads DTGVSQNPRHKITKRGQNVTFRCDPISEHNRLYWYRQTLGQGPEFLTYFQNEAQLEKSRLLSDRFSAERPKGSFSTLEIQRTEQGDSAMYLCASSISPTGYNSPLHFGNGTRLTVT.

In regard to this clonotype: This may be a read error, as it is one base from a much larger clone. This chain connects TRBV7-9 to TRBJ1-1, with 7 bases lining up with TRBD1. Per the germline V gene, CDR1 is SEHNR and CDR2 is FQNEAQ (reference sequence). The length of the CDR3 is 13 residues. The CDR3: CASSAQGETEDFF. CDR3 coding DNA: TGTGCCAGCAGCGCGCAGGGGGAAACTGAAGATTTCTTT. The variable domain in full, completed from reference TRBV7-9 and TRBJ1-1, reads DTGVSQNPRHKITKRGQNVTFRCDPISEHNRLYWYRQTLGQGPEFLTYFQNEAQLEKSRLLSDRFSAERPKGSFSTLEIQRTEQGDSAMYLCASSAQGETEDFFGQGTRLTVV.

The chain couples TRBV7-6 to TRBJ2-1, with D unresolved. CDR1 is SGHVS, CDR2 FNYEAQ, per germline. Trimming took off 5 bases at V and 2 bases at J, with 13 bases between the two ends. This CDR3 comprises 15 residues. Written as DNA, the CDR3 is TGTGCCAGCAGCCGAGAATTGGCGACCTACAATGAGCAGTTCTTC. Amino acid sequence: CASSRELATYNEQFF. The full variable domain, completed using reference TRBV7-6 and TRBJ2-1, is GAGVSQSPRYKVTKRGQDVALRCDPISGHVSLYWYRQALGQGPEFLTYFNYEAQQDKSGLPNDRFSAERPEGSISTLTIQRTEQRDSAMYRCASSRELATYNEQFFGPGTRLTVL.

This clonotype was found many times. DNA of the CDR3: TGTGCCAGCAGTGAGCAGAAAAGCACAGATACGCAGTATTTT. It codes for CASSEQKSTDTQYF. This rearrangement joins TRBV6-1 to TRBJ2-3; unclear D gene. Germline assignment: CDR1 MNHNS and CDR2 SASEGT. There are 14 residues in the CDR3. Trimming took off 3 bases at V and 0 bases at J, with 7 bases between the two ends.

This clonotype was recorded a few times. The CDR3 reads CASSLAGSGGFGNTIYF. As DNA, the CDR3 is TGCGCCAGCAGCTTGGCCGGATCGGGGGGTTTTGGAAACACCATATATTTT. The chain uses TRBV5-1 and TRBJ1-3; perhaps TRBD1 as D (5 bases). The CDR3 has 17 residues. The V end lost 0 bases, the J end lost 3 bases, and 16 bases lay between the germline ends. Per the germline V gene, CDR1 is SGHRS and CDR2 is YFSETQ.

This clonotype was seen a handful of times. The chain links TRBV12-3 or TRBV12-4 to TRBJ1-5, with a possible D match to TRBD1 (5 bases). The V end lost 0 bases, the J end lost 6 bases, and 18 bases lay between the germline ends. The CDR3 sequence is 17 residues long. The CDR3: CASSLAAAGPAFQPQHF. The CDR3 region has the DNA TGTGCCAGCAGTTTAGCAGCCGCAGGGCCAGCGTTTCAGCCCCAGCATTTT.

This clonotype was observed a few times. An end of the junction differs from the germline gene, which may be a read error. The V gene is TRBV7-7, the J gene TRBJ1-5, with D perhaps matching TRBD1 (5 bases). The CDR3 totals 13 residues. Germline lookup yields CDR1 SSHAT and CDR2 FNYEAQ (reference sequence). The chain's CDR3 is CASSPGFNQPQHF. CDR3 nucleotide sequence: TGTGCTAGCAGCCCAGGGTTCAATCAGCCCCAGCATTTT.

Many counts were recorded for this clonotype. The chain recombines TRBV7-2 with TRBJ2-2; 8 bases agree with TRBD1. CDR1 is SGHTA, CDR2 FQGNSA, per germline. Trimming removed 5 bases from V and 7 bases from J; junction bases left unmatched: 9. The CDR3 is 15 amino acids. CDR3 in DNA: TGTGCCAGCAGCCGCCCCCGGACAGGGTTCGGGGAGCTGTTTTTT. Its protein is CASSRPRTGFGELFF.

The J gene is TRBJ2-5, the V gene TRBV12-3 or TRBV12-4; 9 bases map to TRBD1. The CDR3 has 16 residues. The V and J ends lost 6 bases and 1 base, in that order; junction bases with no gene match: 9. DNA for the CDR3: TGTGCCAGCAGCCCCGGGACAGGGTTTTTCCAAGAGACCCAGTACTTC. It specifies CASSPGTGFFQETQYF.